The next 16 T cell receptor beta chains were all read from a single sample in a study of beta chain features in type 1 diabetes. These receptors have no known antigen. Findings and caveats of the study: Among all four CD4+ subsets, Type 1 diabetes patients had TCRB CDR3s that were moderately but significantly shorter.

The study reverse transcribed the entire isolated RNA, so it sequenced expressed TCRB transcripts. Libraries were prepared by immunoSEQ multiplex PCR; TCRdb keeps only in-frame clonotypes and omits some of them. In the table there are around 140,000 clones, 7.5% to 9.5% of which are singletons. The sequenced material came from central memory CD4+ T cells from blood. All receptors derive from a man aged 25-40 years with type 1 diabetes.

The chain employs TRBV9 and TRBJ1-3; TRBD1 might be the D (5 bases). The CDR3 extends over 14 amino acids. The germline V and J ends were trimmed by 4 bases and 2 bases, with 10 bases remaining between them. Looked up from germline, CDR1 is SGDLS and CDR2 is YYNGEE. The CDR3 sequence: CASSPGLTGNTIYF. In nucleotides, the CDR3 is TGTGCCAGCAGCCCGGGACTGACTGGAAACACCATATATTTT.

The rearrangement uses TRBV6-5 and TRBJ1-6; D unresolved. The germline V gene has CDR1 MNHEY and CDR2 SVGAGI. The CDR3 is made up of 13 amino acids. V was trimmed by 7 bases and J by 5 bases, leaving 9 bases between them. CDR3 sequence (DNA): TGTGCCAGCACGCGGGATGATAATTCACCCCTCCACTTT. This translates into CASTRDDNSPLHF.

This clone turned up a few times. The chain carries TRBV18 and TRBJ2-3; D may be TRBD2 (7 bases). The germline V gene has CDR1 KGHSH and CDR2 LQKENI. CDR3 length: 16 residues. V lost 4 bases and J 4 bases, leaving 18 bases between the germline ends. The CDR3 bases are TGTGCCAGCTCACTCACGCGGGGGCGATACGCAGATACGCAGTATTTT. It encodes CASSLTRGRYADTQYF.

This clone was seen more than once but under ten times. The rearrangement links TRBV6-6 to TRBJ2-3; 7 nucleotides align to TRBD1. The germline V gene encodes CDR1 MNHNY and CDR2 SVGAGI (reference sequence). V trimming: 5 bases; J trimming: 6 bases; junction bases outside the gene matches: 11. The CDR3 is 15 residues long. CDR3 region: CASSTRGTVVDTQYF. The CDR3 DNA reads TGTGCCAGCAGTACCCGTGGGACAGTAGTGGATACGCAGTATTTT.

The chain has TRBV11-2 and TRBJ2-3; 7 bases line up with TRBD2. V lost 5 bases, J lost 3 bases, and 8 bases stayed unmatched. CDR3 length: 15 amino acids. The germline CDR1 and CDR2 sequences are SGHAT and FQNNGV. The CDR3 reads CASSVRASGTDTQYF. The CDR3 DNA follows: TGTGCCAGCAGCGTGAGGGCTAGCGGAACAGATACGCAGTATTTT.

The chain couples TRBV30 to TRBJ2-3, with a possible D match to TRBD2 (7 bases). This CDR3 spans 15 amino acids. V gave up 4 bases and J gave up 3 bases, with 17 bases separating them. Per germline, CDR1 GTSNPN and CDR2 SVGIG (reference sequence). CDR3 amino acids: CAWNKGGEVTDTQYF. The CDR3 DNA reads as TGTGCCTGGAACAAGGGGGGGGAGGTAACAGATACGCAGTATTTT.

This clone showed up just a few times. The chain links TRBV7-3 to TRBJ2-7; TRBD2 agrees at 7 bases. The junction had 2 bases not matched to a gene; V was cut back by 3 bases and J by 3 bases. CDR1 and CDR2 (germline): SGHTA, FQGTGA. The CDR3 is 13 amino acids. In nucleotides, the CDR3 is TGTGCCAGCAGCTTGGCGGGGGACTACGAGCAGTACTTC. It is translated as CASSLAGDYEQYF.

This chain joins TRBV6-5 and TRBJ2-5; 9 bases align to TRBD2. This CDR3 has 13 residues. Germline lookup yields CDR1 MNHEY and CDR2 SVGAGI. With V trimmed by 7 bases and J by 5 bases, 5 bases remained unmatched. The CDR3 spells CASIGGGDETQYF. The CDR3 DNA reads TGTGCCAGCATTGGCGGGGGGGACGAGACCCAGTACTTC.

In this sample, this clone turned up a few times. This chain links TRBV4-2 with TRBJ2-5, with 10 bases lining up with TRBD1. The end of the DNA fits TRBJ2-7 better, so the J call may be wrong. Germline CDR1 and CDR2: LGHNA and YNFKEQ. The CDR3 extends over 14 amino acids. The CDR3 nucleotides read TGTGCCAGCAGCCAAGGACAGGGGGCTTACGAGCAGTACTTC. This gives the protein CASSQGQGAYEQYF.

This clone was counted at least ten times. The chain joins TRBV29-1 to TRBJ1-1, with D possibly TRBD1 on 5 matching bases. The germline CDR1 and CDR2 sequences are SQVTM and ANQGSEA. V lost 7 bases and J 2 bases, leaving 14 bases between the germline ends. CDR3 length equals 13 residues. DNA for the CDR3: TGCAGCGCCACTGGGGCCACTAACACTGAAGCTTTCTTT. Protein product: CSATGATNTEAFF.

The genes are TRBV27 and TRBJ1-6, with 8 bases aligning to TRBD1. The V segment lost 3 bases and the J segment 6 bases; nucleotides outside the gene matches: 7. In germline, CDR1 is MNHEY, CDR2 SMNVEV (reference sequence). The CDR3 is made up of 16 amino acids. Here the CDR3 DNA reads TGTGCCAGCAGTTTCTGGACAGGGTTCGGTAATTCACCCCTCCACTTT. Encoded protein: CASSFWTGFGNSPLHF.

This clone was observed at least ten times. The DNA for the CDR3 is TGTGCCAGCAGCACGAGTTACGAGCAGTACTTC. This codes for CASSTSYEQYF. The J gene is TRBJ2-7, the V gene TRBV7-9, with no clear D. Trimming cost V 5 bases and J 4 bases, with 6 bases left between them. CDR3 size: 11 residues. Germline CDR1 SEHNR, CDR2 FQNEAQ (reference sequence).

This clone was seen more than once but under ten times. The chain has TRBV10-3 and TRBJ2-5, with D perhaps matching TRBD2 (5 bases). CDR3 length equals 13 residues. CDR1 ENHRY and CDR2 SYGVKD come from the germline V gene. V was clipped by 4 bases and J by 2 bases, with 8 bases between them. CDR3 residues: CAISAGSQETQYF. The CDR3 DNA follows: TGTGCCATCAGTGCGGGGTCACAAGAGACCCAGTACTTC.

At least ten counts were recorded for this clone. CDR3 protein: CATSRDGLSFSGNTIYF. In DNA form, the CDR3 reads TGTGCCACCAGCAGAGATGGACTGAGCTTCTCTGGAAACACCATATATTTT. The V and J genes are TRBV15 and TRBJ1-3; D call uncertain. CDR1 and CDR2 (germline): LNHNV, YYDKDF (reference sequence). Trimming took 0 bases from V and 0 from J, leaving 12 bases between them. The length of the CDR3 is 17 residues.

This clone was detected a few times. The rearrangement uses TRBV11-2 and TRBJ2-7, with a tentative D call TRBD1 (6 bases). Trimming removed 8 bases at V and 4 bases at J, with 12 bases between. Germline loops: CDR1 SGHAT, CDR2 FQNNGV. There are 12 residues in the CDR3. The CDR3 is CASSNREYEQYF. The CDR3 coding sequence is TGTGCCAGCTCAAACAGGGAATACGAGCAGTACTTC. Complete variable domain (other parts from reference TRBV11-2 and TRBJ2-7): EAGVAQSPRYKIIEKRQSVAFWCNPISGHATLYWYQQILGQGPKLLIQFQNNGVVDDSQLPKDRFSAERLKGVDSTLKIQPAKLEDSAVYLCASSNREYEQYFGPGTRLTVT.

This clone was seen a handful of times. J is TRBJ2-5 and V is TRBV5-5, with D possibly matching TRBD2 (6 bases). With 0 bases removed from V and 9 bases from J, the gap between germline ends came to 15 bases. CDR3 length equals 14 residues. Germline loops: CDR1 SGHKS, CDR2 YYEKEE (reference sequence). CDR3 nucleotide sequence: TGTGCCAGCAGCTTGGCGGGCATGGGCGGGGCCCAGTACTTC. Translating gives CASSLAGMGGAQYF. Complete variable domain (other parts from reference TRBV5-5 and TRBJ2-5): DAGVTQSPTHLIKTRGQQVTLRCSPISGHKSVSWYQQVLGQGPQFIFQYYEKEERGRGNFPDRFSARQFPNYSSELNVNALLLGDSALYLCASSLAGMGGAQYFGPGTRLLVL.